The clone carrying this TCR beta chain was counted a few times. A single record per CDR3 protein comes from TCRdb applying MiXCR to the 5' RACE reads. The data contain about 110,000 distinct CDR3 sequences, 9% to 13% of them singletons. The data derive from a study of early T cells in non-severe SARS-CoV-2 infection. The germline V gene encodes CDR1 SQVTM and CDR2 ANQGSEA. The CDR3 has 14 residues. V shed 7 bases and J 4 bases; nucleotides not matched to a gene: 11. The source is an adult who was a healthcare worker with PCR-confirmed SARS-CoV-2 infection or an uninfected control (not recorded which). The sample consisted of whole blood. V and J are TRBV29-1 and TRBJ2-7; 9 positions match TRBD1. The CDR3: CSARGGTGTYEQYF. DNA for the CDR3: TGCAGCGCGCGAGGGGGGACAGGGACATACGAGCAGTACTTC.